A selection of T cell receptor beta chains follows, all from one sample in a study of CD8 T cells in ankylosing spondylitis. TCRdb used MiXCR to reprocess the 5' RACE reads, holding one entry per CDR3 protein. The sample shows some 400,000 distinct CDR3 sequences, about 22% of them seen only once. The sequenced sample was blood, either unsorted or a sorted T cell fraction (not recorded which). Every receptor here comes from a male donor with ankylosing spondylitis. CDR3s include the opening cysteine and the closing phenylalanine or tryptophan. Fields, in order: J gene, D gene, clone size, V gene, CDR3 protein, CDR3 DNA. A D gene is named only where the DNA matches it firmly. Size is omitted from some rows. Given values are once, few, many or a class for expanded clones.

j_call: TRBJ2-1
d_call: TRBD1
clone_size: .
v_call: TRBV27
cdr3_aa: CASSLTGGENNEQFF
cdr3_nt: TGTGCCAGCAGTCTCACAGGGGGCGAAAATAATGAGCAGTTCTTC

j_call: TRBJ2-2
d_call: .
clone_size: .
v_call: TRBV19
cdr3_aa: CASSIAGLGELFF
cdr3_nt: TGTGCCAGTAGTATTGCAGGGCTCGGGGAGCTGTTTTTT

j_call: TRBJ1-1
d_call: .
clone_size: many
v_call: TRBV29-1
cdr3_aa: CSVSTGFTEAFF
cdr3_nt: TGCAGCGTTAGTACAGGGTTTACTGAAGCTTTCTTT

j_call: TRBJ2-1
d_call: TRBD2
clone_size: .
v_call: TRBV28
cdr3_aa: CASGASGHFYNEQFF
cdr3_nt: TGTGCCAGCGGGGCTAGCGGACACTTTTACAATGAGCAGTTCTTC

j_call: TRBJ1-5
d_call: .
clone_size: .
v_call: TRBV18
cdr3_aa: CASSASGRDQPQHF
cdr3_nt: TGTGCCAGCTCGGCCTCGGGCAGGGATCAGCCCCAGCATTTT

j_call: TRBJ1-6
d_call: TRBD1
clone_size: .
v_call: TRBV7-3
cdr3_aa: CASSLSGGYSPLHF
cdr3_nt: TGTGCCAGCAGCTTATCAGGGGGCTATTCACCCCTCCACTTT

j_call: TRBJ1-2
d_call: .
clone_size: .
v_call: TRBV20-1
cdr3_aa: CSATWRGETYGYTF
cdr3_nt: TGCAGTGCTACATGGCGCGGGGAGACCTATGGCTACACCTTC

j_call: TRBJ1-1
d_call: .
clone_size: .
v_call: TRBV6-1
cdr3_aa: CASSSEGGGENTEAFF
cdr3_nt: TGTGCCAGCAGCTCAGAGGGGGGGGGCGAAAACACTGAAGCTTTCTTT

j_call: TRBJ2-3
d_call: .
clone_size: .
v_call: TRBV20-1
cdr3_aa: CSARGALGTDTQYF
cdr3_nt: TGCAGTGCTAGGGGAGCCCTCGGGACAGATACGCAGTATTTT

j_call: TRBJ2-7
d_call: TRBD1
clone_size: .
v_call: TRBV5-5
cdr3_aa: CASSKAGTGFTYEQYF
cdr3_nt: TGTGCCAGCAGCAAGGCCGGGACAGGGTTCACCTACGAGCAGTACTTC

j_call: TRBJ2-2
d_call: .
clone_size: .
v_call: TRBV2
cdr3_aa: CASSGTAGTGELFF
cdr3_nt: TGTGCCAGCAGTGGGACAGCGGGAACGGGGGAGCTGTTTTTT

j_call: TRBJ2-3
d_call: .
clone_size: .
v_call: TRBV5-1
cdr3_aa: CATHGSAGTSTDTQYF
cdr3_nt: TGCGCCACCCACGGGTCCGCGGGAACTAGCACAGATACGCAGTATTTT

j_call: TRBJ2-2
d_call: .
clone_size: few
v_call: TRBV9
cdr3_aa: CASSFDPTAGELFF
cdr3_nt: TGTGCCAGCAGCTTTGACCCGACCGCCGGGGAGCTGTTTTTT

j_call: TRBJ2-7
d_call: TRBD1
clone_size: .
v_call: TRBV6-2/TRBV6-3
cdr3_aa: CASKKSGGDEQYF
cdr3_nt: TGTGCCAGCAAAAAGTCAGGGGGCGACGAGCAGTACTTC

j_call: TRBJ2-2
d_call: TRBD1
clone_size: few
v_call: TRBV6-5
cdr3_aa: CASSYSWDRENTGELFF
cdr3_nt: TGTGCCAGCAGTTACTCGTGGGACAGGGAGAACACCGGGGAGCTGTTTTTT

j_call: TRBJ2-3
d_call: .
clone_size: .
v_call: TRBV5-5
cdr3_aa: CASSLTGTTDTQYF
cdr3_nt: TGTGCCAGCAGCTTGACAGGGACGACAGATACGCAGTATTTT

j_call: TRBJ2-7
d_call: .
clone_size: few
v_call: TRBV7-2
cdr3_aa: CASSLGVTGPYEQYF
cdr3_nt: TGTGCCAGCAGCTTAGGGGTGACGGGGCCCTACGAGCAGTACTTC

j_call: TRBJ2-7
d_call: TRBD1
clone_size: many
v_call: TRBV4-3
cdr3_aa: CASSQVGQGAHEQYF
cdr3_nt: TGCGCCAGCAGCCAAGTAGGACAGGGGGCACACGAGCAGTACTTC

j_call: TRBJ2-7
d_call: TRBD1
clone_size: few
v_call: TRBV29-1
cdr3_aa: CSVGDRGEYYEQYF
cdr3_nt: TGCAGCGTGGGAGACAGGGGAGAATATTACGAGCAGTACTTC

j_call: TRBJ1-6
d_call: TRBD1
clone_size: few
v_call: TRBV7-2
cdr3_aa: CASSYRDRPSPLHF
cdr3_nt: TGTGCCAGCAGCTACCGGGACAGGCCTTCACCCCTCCACTTT

j_call: TRBJ2-1
d_call: TRBD2
clone_size: .
v_call: TRBV7-2
cdr3_aa: CASSLAASGTYNEQFF
cdr3_nt: TGTGCCAGCAGCTTAGCGGCTAGCGGGACCTACAATGAGCAGTTCTTC

j_call: TRBJ2-1
d_call: .
clone_size: few
v_call: TRBV5-8
cdr3_aa: CASTRLGTGVEQFF
cdr3_nt: TGTGCCAGCACCCGCCTAGGGACCGGCGTTGAGCAGTTCTTC

j_call: TRBJ2-1
d_call: TRBD2
clone_size: few
v_call: TRBV7-6
cdr3_aa: CASSSVSGSPNEQFF
cdr3_nt: TGTGCCAGCAGCTCCGTTAGCGGGAGCCCCAATGAGCAGTTCTTC

j_call: TRBJ1-6
d_call: .
clone_size: few
v_call: TRBV7-3
cdr3_aa: CASSRNWDSPLHF
cdr3_nt: TGTGCCAGCAGCCGAAATTGGGATTCACCCCTCCACTTT

j_call: TRBJ2-7
d_call: .
clone_size: .
v_call: TRBV11-2
cdr3_aa: CASTPAGLGYEQYF
cdr3_nt: TGTGCCAGCACCCCGGCGGGGCTAGGGTACGAGCAGTACTTC

j_call: TRBJ2-4
d_call: .
clone_size: .
v_call: TRBV20-1
cdr3_aa: CSATLQGVAKNIQYF
cdr3_nt: TGCAGTGCTACCCTACAGGGAGTAGCCAAAAACATTCAGTACTTC

j_call: TRBJ2-3
d_call: TRBD1
clone_size: few
v_call: TRBV14
cdr3_aa: CASSQDHGQGSRDTQYF
cdr3_nt: TGTGCCAGCAGCCAAGATCATGGACAGGGGAGTCGCGATACGCAGTATTTT

j_call: TRBJ2-2
d_call: .
clone_size: few
v_call: TRBV12-3/TRBV12-4
cdr3_aa: CASSPGPGELFF
cdr3_nt: TGTGCCAGCAGTCCGGGGCCCGGGGAGCTGTTTTTT

j_call: TRBJ1-3
d_call: .
clone_size: .
v_call: TRBV12-3/TRBV12-4
cdr3_aa: CASSLNGQQRVGNTIYF
cdr3_nt: TGTGCCAGCAGTTTAAACGGACAGCAGCGAGTTGGAAACACCATATATTTT

j_call: TRBJ1-5
d_call: TRBD1
clone_size: .
v_call: TRBV6-5
cdr3_aa: CASSYGGQNQPQHF
cdr3_nt: TGTGCCAGCAGTTACGGGGGACAGAATCAGCCCCAGCATTTT

j_call: TRBJ2-1
d_call: .
clone_size: .
v_call: TRBV9
cdr3_aa: CASSFRAPSNEQFF
cdr3_nt: TGTGCCAGCAGCTTCAGGGCCCCGTCCAATGAGCAGTTCTTC

j_call: TRBJ2-5
d_call: TRBD2
clone_size: .
v_call: TRBV10-3
cdr3_aa: CAISDRHREGETQYF
cdr3_nt: TGTGCCATCAGTGACCGTCATAGGGAGGGGGAGACCCAGTACTTC

j_call: TRBJ2-5
d_call: TRBD1
clone_size: few
v_call: TRBV20-1
cdr3_aa: CSAGGGRGLLETQYF
cdr3_nt: TGCAGTGCTGGAGGTGGCAGGGGGCTATTAGAGACCCAGTACTTC

j_call: TRBJ2-3
d_call: TRBD2
clone_size: few
v_call: TRBV11-2
cdr3_aa: CASSLVAGAGADTQYF
cdr3_nt: TGTGCCAGCAGCTTAGTAGCGGGAGCCGGGGCAGATACGCAGTATTTT

j_call: TRBJ2-5
d_call: .
clone_size: .
v_call: TRBV6-1
cdr3_aa: CASASGGFQETQYF
cdr3_nt: TGTGCCAGCGCCTCGGGTGGGTTCCAAGAGACCCAGTACTTC

j_call: TRBJ2-7
d_call: .
clone_size: .
v_call: TRBV20-1
cdr3_aa: CSARVPRDSLAEQYF
cdr3_nt: TGCAGTGCTAGGGTACCCCGGGACTCCTTGGCCGAGCAGTACTTC

j_call: TRBJ2-1
d_call: .
clone_size: few
v_call: TRBV29-1
cdr3_aa: CSVEKLAGWWADQLNEQFF
cdr3_nt: TGCAGCGTTGAAAAACTGGCGGGATGGTGGGCGGACCAGCTGAATGAGCAGTTCTTC